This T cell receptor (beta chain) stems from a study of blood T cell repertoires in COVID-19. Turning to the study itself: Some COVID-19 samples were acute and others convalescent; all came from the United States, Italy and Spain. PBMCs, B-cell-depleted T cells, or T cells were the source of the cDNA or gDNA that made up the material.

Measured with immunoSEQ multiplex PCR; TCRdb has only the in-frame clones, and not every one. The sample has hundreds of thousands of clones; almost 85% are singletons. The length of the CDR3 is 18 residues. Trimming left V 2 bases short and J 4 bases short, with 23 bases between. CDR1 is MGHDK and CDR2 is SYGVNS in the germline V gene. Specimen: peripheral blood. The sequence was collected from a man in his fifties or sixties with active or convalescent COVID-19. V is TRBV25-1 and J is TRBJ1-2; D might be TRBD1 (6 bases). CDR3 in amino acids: CASSEEKATGRKAYGYTF. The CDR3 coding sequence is TGTGCCAGCAGTGAAGAGAAAGCGACAGGCCGAAAAGCCTATGGCTACACCTTC.